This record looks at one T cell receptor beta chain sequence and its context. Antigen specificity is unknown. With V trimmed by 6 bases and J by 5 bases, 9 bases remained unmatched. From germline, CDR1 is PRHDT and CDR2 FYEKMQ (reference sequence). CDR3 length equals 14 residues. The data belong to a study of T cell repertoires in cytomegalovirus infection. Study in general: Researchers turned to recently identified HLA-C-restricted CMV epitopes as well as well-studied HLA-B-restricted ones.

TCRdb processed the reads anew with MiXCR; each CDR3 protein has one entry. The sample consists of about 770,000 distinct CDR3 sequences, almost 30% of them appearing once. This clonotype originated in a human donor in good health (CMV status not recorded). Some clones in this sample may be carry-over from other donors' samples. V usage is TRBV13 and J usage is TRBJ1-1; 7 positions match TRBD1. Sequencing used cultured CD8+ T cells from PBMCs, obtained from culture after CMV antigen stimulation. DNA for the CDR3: TGTGCCAGCAGTTACGCGACAGGGATAACTGAAGCTTTCTTT. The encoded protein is CASSYATGITEAFF.